One and the same sample provided the 21 T cell receptor beta chains below, sequenced in a study of T cells in Graves' hyperthyroidism and ophthalmopathy. Amplified TCR beta CDR3 regions derived from RNA transcripts. The study used the HTBI primer set for a first-round RT-PCR of the TCR CDR3. TCRdb independently ran MiXCR on the multiplex PCR reads; one entry per CDR3 protein. The sample has approximately 610,000 distinct CDR3 sequences, approximately 14% seen once. The sample taken for sequencing was blood. These receptors all stem from a woman aged 40 to 55 with Graves' ophthalmopathy.

This clonotype was found many times. This rearrangement joins TRBV27 to TRBJ2-7; 8 bases agree with TRBD1. With 3 bases clipped from V and 5 bases from J, the junction kept 6 bases outside the gene matches. The germline CDR1 and CDR2 sequences are MNHEY and SMNVEV (reference sequence). The CDR3 loop spans 14 amino acids. In DNA, the CDR3 is TGTGCCAGCAGTTTGACCCAGGGGGCCCACGAGCAGTACTTC. As protein: CASSLTQGAHEQYF.

The table lists this clonotype with a few counts. The chain uses TRBV29-1 and TRBJ2-7; 10 positions agree with TRBD1. This CDR3 comprises 13 residues. V lost 6 bases and J lost 6; bases outside the gene matches: 8. Germline lookup yields CDR1 SQVTM and CDR2 ANQGSEA. CDR3 coding DNA: TGCAGCGTCCGGGACAGGGGCGTTGGCGAGCAGTACTTC. This translates into CSVRDRGVGEQYF.

This chain joins TRBV4-1 and TRBJ1-6; D uncertain. Trimming stripped 3 bases from V and 4 bases from J, with 16 bases between. The CDR3 covers 17 residues. CDR1 is MGHRA and CDR2 is YSYEKL in the germline V gene. In nucleotides, the CDR3 is TGCGCCAGCAGCCAGGATCCGGAGGGCCAGTATAATTCACCCCTCCACTTT. The encoded protein is CASSQDPEGQYNSPLHF.

The sample holds many counts of this clonotype. The V and J genes are TRBV28 and TRBJ2-2; the D gene could be TRBD1 or TRBD2 (5 bases each). This CDR3 has 16 residues. Germline V gene data show CDR1 as MDHEN and CDR2 as SYDVKM. Trimming cost V 1 base and J 1 base, with 10 bases left between them. CDR3 loop: CASSLLGTQNTGELFF. The CDR3 region has the DNA TGTGCCAGCAGTTTATTAGGGACCCAGAACACCGGGGAGCTGTTTTTT.

A few counts support this clonotype. V usage is TRBV29-1 and J usage is TRBJ2-6; D gene unclear. This CDR3 has 13 amino acids. The V end was cut by 1 base, the J end by 4 bases, with 5 bases between. Germline V gene lookup returns CDR1 SQVTM and CDR2 ANQGSEA. CDR3 nucleotide sequence: TGCAGCGTTGAAGGGTCGGGGGCCAACGTCCTGACTTTC. This gives the protein CSVEGSGANVLTF.

This rearrangement joins TRBV7-3 to TRBJ2-2; no clear D. From germline, CDR1 is SGHTA and CDR2 FQGTGA. The germline V and J ends were trimmed by 1 base and 6 bases, with 6 bases remaining between them. This CDR3 is 13 amino acids long. CDR3 coding DNA: TGTGCCAGCAGCTTAATCCAGTCCGGGGAGCTGTTTTTT. Amino acid sequence: CASSLIQSGELFF.

The chain has TRBV6-5 and TRBJ1-2, with D tentatively TRBD1 (6 bases). V was clipped by 2 bases and J by 3 bases, with 13 bases between them. From germline, CDR1 is MNHEY and CDR2 SVGAGI. The CDR3 runs to 15 residues. The CDR3 DNA sequence: TGTGCCAGCAGTTACGCGGCAGGGGAGGACTATGGCTACACCTTC. Translated: CASSYAAGEDYGYTF.

This clonotype was seen repeatedly, ten times or more. The chain couples TRBV15 to TRBJ2-5; D might be TRBD1 (5 bases). Deletions cut 6 bases from V and 4 bases from J, with 9 bases between. The CDR3 has 12 amino acids. Germline loops: CDR1 LNHNV, CDR2 YYDKDF (reference sequence). CDR3 sequence: CATRRGTETQYF. CDR3 DNA: TGTGCCACCAGAAGGGGCACAGAGACCCAGTACTTC.

Many counts were recorded for this clonotype. The chain couples TRBV20-1 to TRBJ1-1; 8 bases are shared with TRBD1. There are 14 residues in the CDR3. J lost 4 bases, V lost 0 bases, and 4 bases had no gene match. Germline CDR1 DFQATT, CDR2 SNEGSKA (reference sequence). As DNA, the CDR3 is TGCAGTGCTAGAGAGCGGGACAGGTTCACTGAAGCTTTCTTT. This sequence encodes CSARERDRFTEAFF.

This clonotype was recorded at least ten times. CDR3 DNA: TGCAGTGCTTTCGCCGGGACTAGCGGGAGGGGAAGTAGAGAGACCCAGTACTTC. Amino acids: CSAFAGTSGRGSRETQYF. V gene TRBV20-1 combines with J gene TRBJ2-5; 16 bases match TRBD2. The CDR3 totals 18 residues. Germline V CDR1 and CDR2: DFQATT, SNEGSKA (reference sequence). The J segment lost 4 bases and the V segment lost 5 bases, leaving 13 bases of the junction unmatched.

In this sample, this clonotype turned up many times. This chain connects TRBV28 to TRBJ2-5; 7 nucleotides match TRBD2. This CDR3 region has 17 residues. Germline V CDR1 and CDR2: MDHEN, SYDVKM. Trimming cost V 6 bases and J 3 bases; bases outside gene matches: 16. Written as DNA, the CDR3 is TGTGCCAGCAGCCCCCCCAAAGCGGGGTGGGGAAAAGAGACCCAGTACTTC. Residues: CASSPPKAGWGKETQYF.

This clonotype was detected only a few times. This sequence joins TRBV27 and TRBJ2-2; TRBD1 or TRBD2 may be the D gene (6 bases each). This CDR3 is built from 13 residues. V lost 8 bases to trimming and J lost 7 bases, with 14 bases between them. The germline V gene has CDR1 MNHEY and CDR2 SMNVEV (reference sequence). CDR3 bases: TGTGCCAGCGGCTGGAGGGGGGTCGGGGAGCTGTTTTTT. Its protein product is CASGWRGVGELFF.

This clonotype was observed many times. This sequence joins TRBV6-2 or TRBV6-3 and TRBJ2-5, with unresolved D. Germline values: CDR1 MNHEY, CDR2 SVGEGT. With 8 bases removed from V and 3 bases from J, the gap between germline ends came to 7 bases. CDR3 length: 11 amino acids. The CDR3 DNA reads as TGTGCCAGCCTTACAGAAGAGACCCAGTACTTC. Protein product: CASLTEETQYF.

This clonotype was recorded many times. The chain is built from TRBV6-5 and TRBJ2-7; 7 bases align to TRBD2. CDR3 size: 13 residues. V gave up 2 bases and J gave up 9 bases; unmatched junction bases: 7. The germline V gene has CDR1 MNHEY and CDR2 SVGAGI. The chain's CDR3 is CASSYHGLVGQYF. CDR3 sequence (DNA): TGTGCCAGCAGTTACCATGGACTAGTTGGGCAGTACTTC.

This clonotype was counted ten times or more. This chain joins TRBV4-2 and TRBJ2-7; TRBD1 matches at 8 bases. This CDR3 spans 16 amino acids. The germline V gene has CDR1 LGHNA and CDR2 YNFKEQ. After removal of 0 bases from V and 2 bases from J, the junction contained 6 bases not matched to a gene. The CDR3 spells CASSQERTGLTYEQYF. CDR3 DNA sequence: TGTGCCAGCAGCCAAGAACGGACAGGGCTCACCTACGAGCAGTACTTC.

This clonotype was counted between two and nine times. This chain's CDR3 is CASSQQGAPGNTIYF. CDR3 bases: TGTGCCAGCAGCCAGCAGGGTGCACCTGGAAACACCATATATTTT. V usage is TRBV4-2 and J usage is TRBJ1-3, with D maybe TRBD1 (5 bases). The germline V and J ends were trimmed by 3 bases and 2 bases, with 11 bases remaining between them. Germline values: CDR1 LGHNA, CDR2 YNFKEQ. The CDR3 contains 15 residues.

The sample holds many counts of this clonotype. The chain has TRBV30 and TRBJ2-7; a possible D gene is TRBD1 (6 bases). The germline gives CDR1 GTSNPN, CDR2 SVGIG (reference sequence). This CDR3 region has 15 residues. V was cut by 1 base and J by 0 bases, with 13 bases left in between. The CDR3: CAWSDGQRPSYEQYF. In DNA, the CDR3 is TGTGCCTGGAGTGATGGACAGCGCCCCTCCTACGAGCAGTACTTC.

This clonotype was counted many times. This chain connects TRBV5-1 to TRBJ2-7; no clear D. Per germline, CDR1 SGHRS and CDR2 YFSETQ. CDR3 length: 14 amino acids. V shed 3 bases and J shed 6 bases, with 16 bases lying between them. The CDR3 loop is CASSSLGTLGEQYF. CDR3 nucleotide sequence: TGCGCCAGCAGCTCCCTCGGCACTCTGGGCGAGCAGTACTTC.

This clonotype has ten or more counts. This sequence may be a read error, since a much larger clone differs from it by one base. This chain uses TRBV6-1 with TRBJ1-1; no firm D call. Germline-derived CDR1 and CDR2 are MNHNS and SASEGT. The CDR3 has 13 amino acids. Trimming removed 4 bases at V and 1 base at J, with 7 bases between. The CDR3 bases are TGTGCCAGCAGTGCCCAATCGAACACTGAAGCTTTCTTT. Its translation is CASSAQSNTEAFF.

The chain has TRBV6-2 or TRBV6-3 and TRBJ2-5; TRBD1 is a possible D gene (6 bases). Trimming pared 0 bases from V and 3 bases from J, leaving 17 bases between. The CDR3 has 17 residues. Germline V gene data show CDR1 as MNHEY and CDR2 as SVGEGT. CDR3 bases: TGTGCCAGCAGTTACTCCCCGGACAGACCAAGGGAAGAGACCCAGTACTTC. The encoded protein is CASSYSPDRPREETQYF.

This clonotype was detected ten times or more. V usage is TRBV6-1 and J usage is TRBJ2-2; perhaps TRBD1 as D (6 bases). V lost 4 bases, J lost 0 bases, and 12 bases lay in between. The germline V gene has CDR1 MNHNS and CDR2 SASEGT. This CDR3 comprises 16 residues. This CDR3 is CASSVQGPANTGELFF. As DNA, the CDR3 is TGTGCCAGCAGTGTGCAGGGGCCTGCGAACACCGGGGAGCTGTTTTTT.